This T cell receptor (beta chain) derives from a study of cytomegalovirus exposure and HLA in healthy donors. At the level of the study: From donors who were HLA-typed, an early data release held around 80 million unique TCRs.

It was with 60 Vbeta and 13 Jbeta primers that the PCR ran. Sequenced by immunoSEQ multiplex PCR; TCRdb stores in-frame clones only, minus some. This table holds 110,000 to 150,000 clones, 76% found once. The germline gives CDR1 MNHEY, CDR2 SVGAGI. Trimming stripped 5 bases from V and 4 bases from J, with 14 bases between. This CDR3 region has 14 residues. With regard to this clone: The antigen is not known.

Points from the study as a whole: CMV serostatus was the sole immune exposure information available. In a later analysis, more than 15,000 TCR beta sequences were associated with HLA alleles at 0.05 false discovery rate. It was shown in a later analysis that HLA-associated TCR beta chains were more clonally expanded than other, equally common chains.

V usage is TRBV6-5 and J usage is TRBJ1-2; tentatively, D is TRBD1 (5 bases). The sequenced material came from PBMCs. This receptor was identified in a woman aged 35 to 49 in good health and CMV-seronegative. CDR3 nucleotide sequence: TGTGCCAGCAGTGATTTGACAGACACCTATGGCTACACCTTC. Translation: CASSDLTDTYGYTF.